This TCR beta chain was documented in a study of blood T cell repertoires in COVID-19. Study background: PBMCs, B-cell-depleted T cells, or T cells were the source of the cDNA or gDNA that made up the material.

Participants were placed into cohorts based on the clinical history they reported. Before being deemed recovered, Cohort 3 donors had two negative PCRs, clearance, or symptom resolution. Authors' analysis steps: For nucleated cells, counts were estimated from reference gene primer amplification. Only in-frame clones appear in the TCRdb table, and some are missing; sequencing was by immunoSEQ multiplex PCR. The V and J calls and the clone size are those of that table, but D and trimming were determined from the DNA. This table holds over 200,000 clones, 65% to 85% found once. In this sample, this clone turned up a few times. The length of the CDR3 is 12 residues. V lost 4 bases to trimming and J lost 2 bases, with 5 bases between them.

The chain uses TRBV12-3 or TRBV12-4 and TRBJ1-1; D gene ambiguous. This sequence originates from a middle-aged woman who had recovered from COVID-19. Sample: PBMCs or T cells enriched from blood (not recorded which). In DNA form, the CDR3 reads TGTGCCAGCAGTTCCTTCAACACTGAAGCTTTCTTT. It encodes CASSSFNTEAFF.